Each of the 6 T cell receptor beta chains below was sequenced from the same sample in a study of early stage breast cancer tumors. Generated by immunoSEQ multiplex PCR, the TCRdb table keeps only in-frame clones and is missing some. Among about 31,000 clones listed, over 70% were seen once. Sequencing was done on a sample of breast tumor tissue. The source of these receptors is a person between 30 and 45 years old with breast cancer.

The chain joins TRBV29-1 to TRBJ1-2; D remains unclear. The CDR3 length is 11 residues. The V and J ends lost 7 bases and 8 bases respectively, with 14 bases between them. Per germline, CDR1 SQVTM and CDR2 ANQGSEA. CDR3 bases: TGCAGCGCCGAACCGGGGTCCGGCTACACCTTC. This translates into CSAEPGSGYTF.

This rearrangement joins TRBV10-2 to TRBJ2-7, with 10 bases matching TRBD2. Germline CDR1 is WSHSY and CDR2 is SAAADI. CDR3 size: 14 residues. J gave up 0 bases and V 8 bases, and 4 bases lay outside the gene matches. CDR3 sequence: CASQAGGSSYEQYF. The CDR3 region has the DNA TGCGCCAGCCAAGCGGGAGGGAGCTCCTACGAGCAGTACTTC.

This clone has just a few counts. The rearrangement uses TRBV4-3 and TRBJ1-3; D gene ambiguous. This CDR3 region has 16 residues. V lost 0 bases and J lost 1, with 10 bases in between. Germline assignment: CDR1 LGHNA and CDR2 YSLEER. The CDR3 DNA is TGCGCCAGCAGCCAAGAACCAGAAGGTTCTGGAAACACCATATATTTT. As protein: CASSQEPEGSGNTIYF.

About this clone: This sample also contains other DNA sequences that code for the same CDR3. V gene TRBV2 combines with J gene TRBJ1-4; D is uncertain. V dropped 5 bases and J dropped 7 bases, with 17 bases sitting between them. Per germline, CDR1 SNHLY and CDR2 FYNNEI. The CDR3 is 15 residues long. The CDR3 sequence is CASSPSGVGGEKLFF. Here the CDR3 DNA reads TGTGCCAGCAGTCCTAGTGGGGTGGGAGGTGAAAAACTGTTTTTT.

The CDR3 region is CASSQVQGSGNTIYF. In DNA form, the CDR3 reads TGTGCCAGCAGCCAAGTCCAGGGCTCTGGAAACACCATATATTTT. The chain couples TRBV4-2 to TRBJ1-3; the D gene is possibly TRBD1 (5 bases). Trimming stripped 1 base from V and 0 bases from J, with 7 bases between. The length of the CDR3 is 15 residues. The V gene's germline CDR1 is LGHNA and CDR2 YNFKEQ.

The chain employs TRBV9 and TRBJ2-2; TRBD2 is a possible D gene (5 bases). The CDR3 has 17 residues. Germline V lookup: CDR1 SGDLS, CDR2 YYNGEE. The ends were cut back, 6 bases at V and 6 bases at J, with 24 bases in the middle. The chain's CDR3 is CASNPGDGGLRAGELFF. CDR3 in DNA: TGTGCCAGCAACCCCGGGGATGGCGGGTTAAGAGCCGGGGAGCTGTTTTTT.